The clone carrying this T cell receptor beta chain has a handful of counts. V lost 6 bases and J lost 6, with 11 bases in between. This CDR3 region has 12 residues. Germline CDR1 and CDR2: MNHEY and SVGAGI. The data were taken from a study of blood T cell repertoires in COVID-19. The protocol was immunoSEQ multiplex PCR, while the TCRdb copy is restricted to in-frame clones and leaves out a portion. Seen here are just over 650,000 clones, approximately 90% observed once, and the top ten hold roughly 0.26%. The rearrangement links TRBV6-5 to TRBJ1-1, with D possibly being TRBD1 (5 bases). The sequence was collected from a woman under 30 with acute or convalescent COVID-19. Specimen: peripheral blood. CDR3 loop: CASRGGVAEAFF. CDR3 nucleotides: TGTGCCAGCAGGGGAGGGGTGGCTGAAGCTTTCTTT.